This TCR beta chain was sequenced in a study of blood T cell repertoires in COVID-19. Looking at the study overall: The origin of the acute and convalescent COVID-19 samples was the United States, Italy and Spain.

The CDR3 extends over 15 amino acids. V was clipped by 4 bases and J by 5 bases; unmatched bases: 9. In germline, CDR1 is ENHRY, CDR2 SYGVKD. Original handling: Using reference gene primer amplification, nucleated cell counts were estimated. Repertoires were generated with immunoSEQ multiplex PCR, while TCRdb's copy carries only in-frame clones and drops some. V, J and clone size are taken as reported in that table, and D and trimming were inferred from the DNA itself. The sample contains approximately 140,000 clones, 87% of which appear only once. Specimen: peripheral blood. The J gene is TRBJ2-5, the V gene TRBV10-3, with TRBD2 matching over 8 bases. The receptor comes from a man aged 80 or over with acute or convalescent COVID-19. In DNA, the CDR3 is TGTGCCATCAGTGCCGGGGGGGCCCAGGGGGAGACCCAGTACTTC. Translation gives CAISAGGAQGETQYF.